Below, one T cell receptor (beta chain) is given with its context. What it recognizes is unknown. The record originates from a study of cytomegalovirus exposure and HLA in healthy donors. This CDR3 is built from 12 residues. V lost 2 bases and J lost 9, with 10 bases in between. Germline V lookup: CDR1 SEHNR, CDR2 FQNEAQ (reference sequence). Study-level findings and limits: Likely technical artifact: a cluster of highly shared sequence variants. Productive rates of about 90% or about 30% were seen for most TCR beta V segments in an earlier analysis. Some public TCRs appeared in many individuals, while most sequences were rare. Later analysis reportedly placed an Asian-associated ancestry cluster below the roughly 680-donor mean in N-insertions.

The primer mix had 60 Vbeta and 13 Jbeta primers. Measured with immunoSEQ multiplex PCR; TCRdb has only the in-frame clones, and not every one. The data show about 88,000 clones, over 80% seen once. The V gene is TRBV7-9, the J gene TRBJ1-1; D is possibly TRBD1 (5 bases). The clonotype originates from a man in his late teens or twenties in good health and CMV-seronegative. The sample consisted of PBMCs. The CDR3 spells CASSLFQDKAFF. The CDR3 bases are TGTGCCAGCAGCTTATTCCAGGACAAAGCTTTCTTT.